This TCR beta chain originates from a study of T cell responses to AZD1222 COVID-19 vaccine. The study, taken as a whole, reports: There were repertoire samples only from the period after the peak T cell response. Spike-spanning, vaccine-associated CD4 TCRs were dominant at 160-218 and 743-854. Mostly white British, mostly female donors; authors suggested clonal diversity may be underestimated.

Germline V gives CDR1 SGHDN, CDR2 FVKESK. V was pared by 8 bases and J by 1 base, with 6 bases between. The CDR3 is 13 residues long. Method: immunoSEQ multiplex PCR; TCRdb's copy keeps in-frame clones and lacks some. The repertoire holds about 130,000 clones, with roughly nine tenths as singletons. As for this clone: Its antigen is not identified.

Specimen: peripheral blood, collected on day 0 of AZD1222 vaccination. V usage is TRBV14 and J usage is TRBJ1-6; no clear D gene. The origin of this receptor is an adult in good health. The CDR3: CASGVSYNSPLHF. The CDR3 DNA follows: TGTGCCAGCGGGGTATCCTATAATTCACCCCTCCACTTT.